Following are 19 T cell receptor beta chains from one sample sequenced in a study of OX40 agonist ivuxolimab in advanced cancers. TCRdb keeps only in-frame clones here, not all; method: immunoSEQ multiplex PCR. This table has tens of thousands of clones, almost 85% appearing once. The source was CD4+ or CD8+ T cells sorted from blood, collected in a trial of the OX40 agonist ivuxolimab. The receptors shown here come from an adult with an advanced solid tumor such as melanoma, head and neck, liver or kidney cancer.

As for this clone: No DNA is shown, since the ends of the CDR3 on it are uncertain; the CDR3 is the one TCRdb lists. The rearrangement links TRBV5-1 to TRBJ2-7; the table's TRBD2 call for D was not verified on the DNA. The germline CDR1 and CDR2 sequences are SGHRS and YFSETQ. The CDR3 has 16 amino acids, counting both end residues. The CDR3 loop is CASSFGDGGMDYEQYF.

The V gene is TRBV6-5, the J gene TRBJ2-1; perhaps TRBD2 as D (6 bases). The CDR3 extends over 14 amino acids. V was cut by 6 bases and J by 6 bases, with 15 bases left in between. CDR1 is MNHEY and CDR2 is SVGAGI in the germline V gene. CDR3 coding DNA: TGTGCCAGCAGGTCGACGGGACTCTCCAATGAGCAGTTCTTC. Translating it yields CASRSTGLSNEQFF.

This clone showed up just a few times. The chain recombines TRBV13 with TRBJ2-7; D possibly corresponds to TRBD1 (6 bases). Germline V gene sequence: CDR1 PRHDT, CDR2 FYEKMQ (reference sequence). Trimming removed 5 bases at V and 1 base at J, with 12 bases between. This CDR3 spans 14 amino acids. CDR3 amino acids: CASSLTTGSYEQYF. The CDR3 bases are TGTGCCAGCAGCCTAACGACAGGTTCCTACGAGCAGTACTTC.

The chain joins TRBV7-3 to TRBJ2-7, with TRBD2 matching over 7 bases. Losses at the gene ends were 4 bases for V and 7 bases for J; bases not matched to a gene: 16. Germline V gene sequence: CDR1 SGHTA, CDR2 FQGTGA. CDR3 length: 16 residues. The DNA for the CDR3 is TGTGCCAGCAGCTCCGGCCTCGGGACTACCGGGCGTGAGCAGTACTTC. It encodes CASSSGLGTTGREQYF.

The rearrangement joins TRBV9 to TRBJ2-1; D is possibly TRBD1 (5 bases). Germline V CDR1 and CDR2: SGDLS, YYNGEE. The V end was cut by 4 bases, the J end by 7 bases, with 15 bases between. The CDR3 covers 14 residues. The CDR3 protein is CASSLTLGANEQFF. CDR3 DNA: TGTGCCAGCAGCTTAACTCTAGGGGCAAATGAGCAGTTCTTC.

The chain recombines TRBV19 with TRBJ2-3; D remains unclear. V was cut by 9 bases and J by 1 base, with 14 bases left in between. This CDR3 region has 14 residues. The germline gives CDR1 LNHDA, CDR2 SQIVND (reference sequence). This chain's CDR3 is CASTPLSGTDTQYF. CDR3 nucleotide sequence: TGTGCCAGCACCCCCCTATCGGGCACAGATACGCAGTATTTT.

The V gene is TRBV5-1, the J gene TRBJ2-1, with 7 bases fitting TRBD1. Trimming took 4 bases from V and 6 from J; bases not matched to a gene: 10. Germline loops: CDR1 SGHRS, CDR2 YFSETQ. This CDR3 has 15 residues. The CDR3 nucleotides read TGCGCCAGCAGCAGCAGATCGACAGGGCTCAATGAGCAGTTCTTC. Its translation: CASSSRSTGLNEQFF.

The chain is built from TRBV28 and TRBJ1-5; possibly TRBD1 for D (6 bases). This CDR3 has 14 amino acids. CDR1 and CDR2 from the germline V gene are MDHEN and SYDVKM. V was shortened by 4 bases and J by 5 bases, with 12 bases between the two germline ends. The CDR3 loop reads CASSWGAGYQPQHF. CDR3 DNA: TGTGCCAGCAGTTGGGGGGCGGGATATCAGCCCCAGCATTTT.

The chain carries TRBV27 and TRBJ2-5; TRBD1 matches 7 bases. The CDR3 has 15 amino acids. The germline V gene encodes CDR1 MNHEY and CDR2 SMNVEV (reference sequence). V trimming: 5 bases; J trimming: 0 bases; junction bases outside the gene matches: 6. CDR3 amino acids: CASSQGDSNQETQYF. The CDR3 DNA follows: TGTGCCAGCAGTCAGGGGGACAGTAACCAAGAGACCCAGTACTTC.

The chain combines TRBV6-6 with TRBJ2-7, with TRBD2 matching 8 bases. The germline V gene encodes CDR1 MNHNY and CDR2 SVGAGI (reference sequence). J gave up 3 bases and V 2 bases, and 0 bases lay outside the gene matches. The CDR3 spans 13 residues. CDR3 amino acids: CASSYGTSYEQYF. The CDR3 bases are TGTGCCAGCAGTTACGGGACTAGCTACGAGCAGTACTTC.

The chain links TRBV9 to TRBJ2-1; maybe TRBD1 (5 bases). The germline V gene has CDR1 SGDLS and CDR2 YYNGEE. Trimming stripped 4 bases from V and 6 bases from J, with 11 bases between. CDR3 size: 13 residues. The CDR3 region has the DNA TGTGCCAGCAGCCCAGGGTTCCCCAATGAGCAGTTCTTC. It is translated as CASSPGFPNEQFF.

The J gene is TRBJ1-1, the V gene TRBV28; no reliable D call. The CDR3 is 12 amino acids. Trimming took 0 bases from V and 3 from J, leaving 2 bases between them. CDR1 MDHEN and CDR2 SYDVKM come from the germline V gene. The CDR3 reads CASSLWDTEAFF. The CDR3 DNA is TGTGCCAGCAGTTTATGGGACACTGAAGCTTTCTTT. Supplemented by reference TRBV28 and TRBJ1-1, the full variable domain reads DVKVTQSSRYLVKRTGEKVFLECVQDMDHENMFWYRQDPGLGLRLIYFSYDVKMKEKGDIPEGYSVSREKKERFSLILESASTNQTSMYLCASSLWDTEAFFGQGTRLTVV.

This sequence joins TRBV7-2 and TRBJ1-2; TRBD1 agrees at 9 bases. The germline V gene encodes CDR1 SGHTA and CDR2 FQGNSA. The CDR3 loop spans 13 amino acids. V shed 7 bases, J shed 6 bases, and the junction held 6 bases outside the gene matches. CDR3 region: CASTRDRVNGYTF. The CDR3 DNA sequence: TGTGCCAGCACTCGGGACAGGGTTAATGGCTACACCTTC. Drawing the rest from reference TRBV7-2 and TRBJ1-2, the complete variable domain is GAGVSQSPSNKVTEKGKDVELRCDPISGHTALYWYRQSLGQGLEFLIYFQGNSAPDKSGLPSDRFSAERTGGSVSTLTIQRTQQEDSAVYLCASTRDRVNGYTFGSGTRLTVV.

The V call is TRBV23-1, the J call TRBJ1-2; D is unresolved. TRBV23-1 is labeled an ORF, and its function is uncertain. The CDR3 loop spans 14 amino acids. V lost 2 bases and J lost 4, with 11 bases in between. The CDR3 loop is CASSQGGLGYGYTF. CDR3 bases: TGCGCCAGCAGTCAAGGAGGCCTAGGCTATGGCTACACCTTC.

The J gene is TRBJ2-5, the V gene TRBV7-9, with 14 bases fitting TRBD2. V was clipped by 3 bases and J by 5 bases; unmatched bases: 2. In germline, CDR1 is SEHNR, CDR2 FQNEAQ (reference sequence). The CDR3 length is 15 residues. CDR3 sequence reads: CASSFGLAGGETQYF. The DNA for the CDR3 is TGTGCCAGCAGCTTTGGACTAGCGGGAGGTGAGACCCAGTACTTC.

The chain uses TRBV18 and TRBJ1-1; D might be TRBD1 (5 bases). In germline, CDR1 is KGHSH, CDR2 LQKENI. The CDR3 loop spans 13 amino acids. Trimming removed 4 bases from V and 1 base from J, with 7 bases in between. CDR3 in amino acids: CASSLTENTEAFF. The DNA of the CDR3 is TGTGCCAGCTCACTGACAGAGAACACTGAAGCTTTCTTT.

The chain employs TRBV7-3 and TRBJ1-1; D may be TRBD1 (6 bases). The V end lost 5 bases, the J end lost 1 base, and 8 bases lay between the germline ends. There are 13 residues in the CDR3. Germline V gene sequence: CDR1 SGHTA, CDR2 FQGTGA. The DNA for the CDR3 is TGTGCCAGCAGCCCGACAGGGAACACTGAAGCTTTCTTT. It encodes CASSPTGNTEAFF. Supplemented by reference TRBV7-3 and TRBJ1-1, the full variable domain reads GAGVSQTPSNKVTEKGKYVELRCDPISGHTALYWYRQSLGQGPEFLIYFQGTGAADDSGLPNDRFFAVRPEGSVSTLKIQRTERGDSAVYLCASSPTGNTEAFFGQGTRLTVV.

The chain combines TRBV5-6 with TRBJ2-5; 13 nucleotides agree with TRBD2. Germline-derived CDR1 and CDR2 are SGHDT and YYEEEE. The CDR3 is 17 amino acids. The V gene end was trimmed by 0 bases and the J gene end by 5 bases; junction bases not matched to a gene: 7. DNA for the CDR3: TGTGCCAGCAGCTTGGGACTAGCGGGAGGTAGGAGCGAGACCCAGTACTTC. Its translation is CASSLGLAGGRSETQYF.

The chain recombines TRBV7-9 with TRBJ2-1; 10 bases are shared with TRBD2. Germline V lookup: CDR1 SEHNR, CDR2 FQNEAQ (reference sequence). Germline trimming cut 4 bases from V and 2 bases from J; bases unmatched to any gene: 14. The CDR3 is 19 amino acids. The CDR3 loop is CASSSPGTTSGATYNEQFF. DNA for the CDR3: TGTGCCAGCAGCTCACCCGGGACAACTAGCGGGGCGACCTACAATGAGCAGTTCTTC.